The clone carrying this T cell receptor beta chain occurred a few times. Its specificity is not known. TCRdb recomputed calls from the RT-PCR reads with MiXCR, one row per CDR3 protein. This table holds about 700,000 distinct CDR3 sequences, roughly 15% found once. This sample was included in a study of response to subunit inactivated influenza vaccine. Study-wide points: Few new T cells, the authors suggested, are recruited by each seasonal influenza vaccination.

With 0 bases removed from V and 5 bases from J, the gap between germline ends came to 10 bases. CDR3 length: 15 amino acids. Germline CDR1 KGHSH, CDR2 LQKENI. This chain joins TRBV18 and TRBJ2-2; D may be TRBD2 (5 bases). The origin of this receptor is a man in his fifties or sixties who received an inactivated influenza vaccine. This specimen consisted of PBMCs from blood, obtained 14 to 15 days before vaccination. CDR3 in DNA: TGTGCCAGCTCACCACCGGCCCGAGGGACCGGGGAGCTGTTTTTT. Translating it yields CASSPPARGTGELFF.